The rows below give T cell receptor beta chains drawn from one sample of a study of cytomegalovirus exposure and HLA in healthy donors. Clones were read by immunoSEQ multiplex PCR, and TCRdb kept only the in-frame ones, dropping some. Of about 150,000 clones listed, 80% to 85% are singletons. The specimen was PBMCs. The receptors here all came from a boy between 2 and 10 years old in good health and CMV-seronegative. Each CDR3 is given with its conserved first and last residue. D genes are given only for firm matches. Clone size is shown for a subset of rows, as once, few, many or a class of expanded clone.

V	D	size	J	DNA	CDR3
TRBV15	-	-	TRBJ1-1	TGTGCCACCAGCAGAGATACGACCTTGTGGGCGAGCACTGAAGCTTTCTTT	CATSRDTTLWASTEAFF
TRBV30	TRBD2	-	TRBJ2-1	TGTGCCTGGAGTGTAATCGGGACTAGCGGGGAGCAGTTCTTC	CAWSVIGTSGEQFF
TRBV6-1	TRBD1	-	TRBJ1-2	TGTGCCAGCAGTGCGGTACGGAGGGGGCGCGGGAACTATGGCTACACCTTC	CASSAVRRGRGNYGYTF
TRBV18	-	-	TRBJ2-3	TGTGCCAGCTCACTGATGGGGGCCGATACGCAGTATTTT	CASSLMGADTQYF
TRBV27	TRBD1	-	TRBJ1-1	TGTGCCAGCAGTGCACGGGACAGGATAGATAACACTGAAGCTTTCTTT	CASSARDRIDNTEAFF
TRBV14	-	-	TRBJ2-7	TGTGCCAGCAGCCAAGAATCCAGGGCTACGGACTTC	CASSQESRATDF
TRBV25-1	TRBD2	-	TRBJ2-7	TGTGCCAGCAGTGGGACCCTTCTAGCGGTGGTTGCCGAGCAGTACTTC	CASSGTLLAVVAEQYF
TRBV4-2	TRBD2	once	TRBJ2-1	TGTGCCAGCAGCCAAGATAGGGCGGGAGGGCCTTACAATGAGCAGTTCTTC	CASSQDRAGGPYNEQFF
TRBV6-1	TRBD1	-	TRBJ1-4	TGTGCCAGCAGGTTGGGGACAGGGAGGGATGAAAAACTGTTTTTT	CASRLGTGRDEKLFF
TRBV14	-	-	TRBJ2-7	TGTGCCAGCAGACCGACGGGGGGCCACGAGCAGTACTTC	CASRPTGGHEQYF
TRBV28	-	-	TRBJ2-6	TGTGCCAGCAGCTACCGCCGGGGATCTGGGGCCAACGTCCTGACTTTC	CASSYRRGSGANVLTF
TRBV5-1	-	-	TRBJ2-1	TGCGCCAGCAGCTTGGCCGGGGGAATTATCGATGAGCAGTTCTTC	CASSLAGGIIDEQFF
TRBV5-4	TRBD1	-	TRBJ2-7	TGTGCCAGCAGCGTGGACAGGTACGAGCAGTACTTC	CASSVDRYEQYF
TRBV18	-	-	TRBJ1-4	TGTGCCAGCTCACAAGCGGACAGAGTAAATGAAAAACTGTTTTTT	CASSQADRVNEKLFF
TRBV7-3	-	-	TRBJ2-2	TGTGCCAGCAGCTTAACACCGGGCGGGGAGCTGTTTTTT	CASSLTPGGELFF
TRBV6-4	-	-	TRBJ1-5	TGTGCCAGCAGTGCTCAGGCCGGGGGGAATCAGCCCCAGCATTTT	CASSAQAGGNQPQHF
TRBV2	TRBD2	-	TRBJ2-7	TGTGCCAGCAGTGGGCTAGCGGGAGTTTACGAGCAGTACTTC	CASSGLAGVYEQYF
TRBV28	TRBD1	-	TRBJ2-7	TGTGCCAGCAGTCCTGCCGGGACAGGGCATTTGACGTTGTTATTCGACGTGTCCTACGAGCAGTACTTC	CASSPAGTGHLTLLFDVSYEQYF
TRBV25-1	TRBD1	-	TRBJ2-7	TGTGCCAGCAGTGAAGGGACAGCATACGAGCAGTACTTC	CASSEGTAYEQYF
TRBV7-3	TRBD2	-	TRBJ2-1	TGTGCCAGCAGCCGGGAGGTTAGACACGATGAGCAGTTCTTC	CASSREVRHDEQFF
TRBV11-3	-	-	TRBJ2-5	TGTGCCAGCACCGCAGAGACAGTCTACCAAGAGACCCAGTACTTC	CASTAETVYQETQYF
TRBV5-5	TRBD1	-	TRBJ2-3	TGTGCCAGCAGGGGGGACAGGGGGTTTCCAGATACGCAGTATTTT	CASRGDRGFPDTQYF
TRBV2	-	-	TRBJ2-1	TGTGCCAGCATCGGCAACCAGGCTAATGAGCAGTTCTTC	CASIGNQANEQFF
TRBV28	TRBD1	-	TRBJ1-2	TGTGCCAGCAGTTCGGGACAGCCGGACTATGGCTACACCTTC	CASSSGQPDYGYTF
TRBV2	TRBD1	-	TRBJ1-2	TGTGCCAGCAGGGCAGGGGGCGATGCAAGCTATGGCTACACCTTC	CASRAGGDASYGYTF
TRBV18	-	-	TRBJ2-7	TGTGCCAGCTCACCATCAGCGGGTGATCAATACGAGCAGTACTTC	CASSPSAGDQYEQYF
TRBV5-1	TRBD2	-	TRBJ2-1	TGCGCCAGCAGCTGGACGGGGGGTTCCTACAATGAGCAGTTCTTC	CASSWTGGSYNEQFF
TRBV4-2	TRBD2	-	TRBJ2-2	TGTGCCAGCAGCCTTGGGACTAGCGGGATGGGTCCGGGAACCGGGGAGCTGTTTTTT	CASSLGTSGMGPGTGELFF
TRBV28	-	-	TRBJ1-2	TGTGCCAGCAGTTTACGAGGGCCGTATGGCTACACCTTC	CASSLRGPYGYTF
TRBV9	TRBD1	-	TRBJ1-2	TGTGCCAGCCAGCCTTCCGGGACAGGGGGCTGCACCTTC	CASQPSGTGGCTF
TRBV6-4	-	-	TRBJ2-1	TGTGCCAGCAGTGAAGGTACAGGAGACTACAATGAGCAGTTCTTC	CASSEGTGDYNEQFF
TRBV5-1	-	-	TRBJ1-2	TGCGCCAGCAGCATTGGCAGGGGCGACTATGGCTACACCTTC	CASSIGRGDYGYTF
TRBV5-6	TRBD1	-	TRBJ2-7	TGTGCCAGCAGCTTGGTAGGGGGCAACTACGAGCAGTACTTC	CASSLVGGNYEQYF
TRBV7-2	-	-	TRBJ1-1	TGTGCCAGCAGCTATCTAATTCCGAACACTGAAGCTTTCTTT	CASSYLIPNTEAFF
TRBV5-6	-	-	TRBJ2-2	TGTGCCAGCAGCTTCAATACCGGCGGGGAGCTGTTTTTT	CASSFNTGGELFF
TRBV25-1	TRBD1	-	TRBJ1-2	TGTGCCAGCTATAAGGACAGGGGCTATGGCTACACCTTC	CASYKDRGYGYTF
TRBV4-2	-	-	TRBJ1-1	TGTGCCGGCAGCCAATCAGGGGAATGGACTGAAGCTTTCTTT	CAGSQSGEWTEAFF
TRBV19	TRBD2	-	TRBJ2-7	TGTGCCAGCAGACTTAATAGCGGGGCCTACGAGCAGTACTTC	CASRLNSGAYEQYF
TRBV5-4	-	few	TRBJ1-1	TGTGCCAGCAGTGGACAGAAGAGCACTGAAGCTTTCTTT	CASSGQKSTEAFF
TRBV2	-	-	TRBJ2-5	TGTGCCAGCAAATATTTCCAAGAGACCCAGTACTTC	CASKYFQETQYF
TRBV27	TRBD2	-	TRBJ2-5	TGTGCCAGCAGCAAACGGGGGACTAGCGGGCAAGAGACCCAGTACTTC	CASSKRGTSGQETQYF
TRBV7-9	-	-	TRBJ2-5	TGTGCCAGCAGCCCTCCCGCAGGGGGGCGCGTGGAGACCCAGTACTTC	CASSPPAGGRVETQYF
TRBV18	TRBD2	-	TRBJ2-7	TGTGCCAGCTCACCCGGTCTAGCGGGTCCCCGGGCCCATTACGAGCAGTACTTC	CASSPGLAGPRAHYEQYF
TRBV6-4	-	-	TRBJ1-5	TGTGCCAGCAGTGAATCGAGCAATCAGCCCCAGCATTTT	CASSESSNQPQHF
TRBV28	TRBD1	-	TRBJ2-7	TGTGCCAGCTCGTATGGGACAGAAGGTTTGGGGGTCTTC	CASSYGTEGLGVF
TRBV14	-	-	TRBJ2-2	TGTGCCAGCAGCCAAGAGTCGCTTATGGTTCGGGTCGGGGAGCTGTTTTTT	CASSQESLMVRVGELFF
TRBV18	-	-	TRBJ1-5	TGTGCCAGCTCACTAGGACCCGGAGGTGGCAATCAGCCCCAGCATTTT	CASSLGPGGGNQPQHF
TRBV19	TRBD1	-	TRBJ2-7	TGTGCCAGTAGTATAGGGACAGGGAAACCCTACGAGCAGTACTTC	CASSIGTGKPYEQYF
TRBV28	-	-	TRBJ1-5	TGTGCCTCCCGGGGGTGGGGAAGCAATCAGCCCCAGCATTTT	CASRGWGSNQPQHF
TRBV4-1	-	-	TRBJ2-7	TGCGCCAGCAGCCAAGGTTCCAGTCTCTACGAGCAGTACTTC	CASSQGSSLYEQYF
TRBV30	-	-	TRBJ1-4	TGTGCCACACAGACCCTTAGGTATTTT	CATQTLRYF
TRBV11-3	TRBD2	-	TRBJ2-1	TGTGCCAGCAGCCCCCCACCCTTAGCGGGCCTCACAAACAATGAGCAGTTCTTC	CASSPPPLAGLTNNEQFF
TRBV5-1	TRBD1	-	TRBJ2-7	TGCGCCAGCAGCCCAGGACAGGGGACTACGAACTCCTACGAGCAGTACTTC	CASSPGQGTTNSYEQYF
TRBV9	TRBD1	few	TRBJ1-2	TGTGCCAGCAGCGTCCGAAGGACAGGGGGCGTGATCTATGGCTACACCTTC	CASSVRRTGGVIYGYTF
TRBV11-2	TRBD2	-	TRBJ2-7	TGTGCCAGCAGCTTGTTAGCGGGGCGCTACGAGCAGTACTTC	CASSLLAGRYEQYF
TRBV11-2	-	-	TRBJ2-7	TGTGCCAGCAGCCACCTAGCATCTTACTCGCGGGACTACGAGCAGTACTTC	CASSHLASYSRDYEQYF
TRBV6-6	TRBD1	-	TRBJ1-1	TGTGCCAGCAGACTATGGGACAGATACACTGAAGCTTTCTTT	CASRLWDRYTEAFF
TRBV7-6	-	-	TRBJ2-6	TGTGCCAGCAGCTTAGAGGGAGCTATCTCTGGGGCCAACGTCCTGACTTTC	CASSLEGAISGANVLTF
TRBV6-5	TRBD1	-	TRBJ1-1	TGTGCCAGCAGTTCGTTGACAGGGGGTGAAGCTTTCTTT	CASSSLTGGEAFF